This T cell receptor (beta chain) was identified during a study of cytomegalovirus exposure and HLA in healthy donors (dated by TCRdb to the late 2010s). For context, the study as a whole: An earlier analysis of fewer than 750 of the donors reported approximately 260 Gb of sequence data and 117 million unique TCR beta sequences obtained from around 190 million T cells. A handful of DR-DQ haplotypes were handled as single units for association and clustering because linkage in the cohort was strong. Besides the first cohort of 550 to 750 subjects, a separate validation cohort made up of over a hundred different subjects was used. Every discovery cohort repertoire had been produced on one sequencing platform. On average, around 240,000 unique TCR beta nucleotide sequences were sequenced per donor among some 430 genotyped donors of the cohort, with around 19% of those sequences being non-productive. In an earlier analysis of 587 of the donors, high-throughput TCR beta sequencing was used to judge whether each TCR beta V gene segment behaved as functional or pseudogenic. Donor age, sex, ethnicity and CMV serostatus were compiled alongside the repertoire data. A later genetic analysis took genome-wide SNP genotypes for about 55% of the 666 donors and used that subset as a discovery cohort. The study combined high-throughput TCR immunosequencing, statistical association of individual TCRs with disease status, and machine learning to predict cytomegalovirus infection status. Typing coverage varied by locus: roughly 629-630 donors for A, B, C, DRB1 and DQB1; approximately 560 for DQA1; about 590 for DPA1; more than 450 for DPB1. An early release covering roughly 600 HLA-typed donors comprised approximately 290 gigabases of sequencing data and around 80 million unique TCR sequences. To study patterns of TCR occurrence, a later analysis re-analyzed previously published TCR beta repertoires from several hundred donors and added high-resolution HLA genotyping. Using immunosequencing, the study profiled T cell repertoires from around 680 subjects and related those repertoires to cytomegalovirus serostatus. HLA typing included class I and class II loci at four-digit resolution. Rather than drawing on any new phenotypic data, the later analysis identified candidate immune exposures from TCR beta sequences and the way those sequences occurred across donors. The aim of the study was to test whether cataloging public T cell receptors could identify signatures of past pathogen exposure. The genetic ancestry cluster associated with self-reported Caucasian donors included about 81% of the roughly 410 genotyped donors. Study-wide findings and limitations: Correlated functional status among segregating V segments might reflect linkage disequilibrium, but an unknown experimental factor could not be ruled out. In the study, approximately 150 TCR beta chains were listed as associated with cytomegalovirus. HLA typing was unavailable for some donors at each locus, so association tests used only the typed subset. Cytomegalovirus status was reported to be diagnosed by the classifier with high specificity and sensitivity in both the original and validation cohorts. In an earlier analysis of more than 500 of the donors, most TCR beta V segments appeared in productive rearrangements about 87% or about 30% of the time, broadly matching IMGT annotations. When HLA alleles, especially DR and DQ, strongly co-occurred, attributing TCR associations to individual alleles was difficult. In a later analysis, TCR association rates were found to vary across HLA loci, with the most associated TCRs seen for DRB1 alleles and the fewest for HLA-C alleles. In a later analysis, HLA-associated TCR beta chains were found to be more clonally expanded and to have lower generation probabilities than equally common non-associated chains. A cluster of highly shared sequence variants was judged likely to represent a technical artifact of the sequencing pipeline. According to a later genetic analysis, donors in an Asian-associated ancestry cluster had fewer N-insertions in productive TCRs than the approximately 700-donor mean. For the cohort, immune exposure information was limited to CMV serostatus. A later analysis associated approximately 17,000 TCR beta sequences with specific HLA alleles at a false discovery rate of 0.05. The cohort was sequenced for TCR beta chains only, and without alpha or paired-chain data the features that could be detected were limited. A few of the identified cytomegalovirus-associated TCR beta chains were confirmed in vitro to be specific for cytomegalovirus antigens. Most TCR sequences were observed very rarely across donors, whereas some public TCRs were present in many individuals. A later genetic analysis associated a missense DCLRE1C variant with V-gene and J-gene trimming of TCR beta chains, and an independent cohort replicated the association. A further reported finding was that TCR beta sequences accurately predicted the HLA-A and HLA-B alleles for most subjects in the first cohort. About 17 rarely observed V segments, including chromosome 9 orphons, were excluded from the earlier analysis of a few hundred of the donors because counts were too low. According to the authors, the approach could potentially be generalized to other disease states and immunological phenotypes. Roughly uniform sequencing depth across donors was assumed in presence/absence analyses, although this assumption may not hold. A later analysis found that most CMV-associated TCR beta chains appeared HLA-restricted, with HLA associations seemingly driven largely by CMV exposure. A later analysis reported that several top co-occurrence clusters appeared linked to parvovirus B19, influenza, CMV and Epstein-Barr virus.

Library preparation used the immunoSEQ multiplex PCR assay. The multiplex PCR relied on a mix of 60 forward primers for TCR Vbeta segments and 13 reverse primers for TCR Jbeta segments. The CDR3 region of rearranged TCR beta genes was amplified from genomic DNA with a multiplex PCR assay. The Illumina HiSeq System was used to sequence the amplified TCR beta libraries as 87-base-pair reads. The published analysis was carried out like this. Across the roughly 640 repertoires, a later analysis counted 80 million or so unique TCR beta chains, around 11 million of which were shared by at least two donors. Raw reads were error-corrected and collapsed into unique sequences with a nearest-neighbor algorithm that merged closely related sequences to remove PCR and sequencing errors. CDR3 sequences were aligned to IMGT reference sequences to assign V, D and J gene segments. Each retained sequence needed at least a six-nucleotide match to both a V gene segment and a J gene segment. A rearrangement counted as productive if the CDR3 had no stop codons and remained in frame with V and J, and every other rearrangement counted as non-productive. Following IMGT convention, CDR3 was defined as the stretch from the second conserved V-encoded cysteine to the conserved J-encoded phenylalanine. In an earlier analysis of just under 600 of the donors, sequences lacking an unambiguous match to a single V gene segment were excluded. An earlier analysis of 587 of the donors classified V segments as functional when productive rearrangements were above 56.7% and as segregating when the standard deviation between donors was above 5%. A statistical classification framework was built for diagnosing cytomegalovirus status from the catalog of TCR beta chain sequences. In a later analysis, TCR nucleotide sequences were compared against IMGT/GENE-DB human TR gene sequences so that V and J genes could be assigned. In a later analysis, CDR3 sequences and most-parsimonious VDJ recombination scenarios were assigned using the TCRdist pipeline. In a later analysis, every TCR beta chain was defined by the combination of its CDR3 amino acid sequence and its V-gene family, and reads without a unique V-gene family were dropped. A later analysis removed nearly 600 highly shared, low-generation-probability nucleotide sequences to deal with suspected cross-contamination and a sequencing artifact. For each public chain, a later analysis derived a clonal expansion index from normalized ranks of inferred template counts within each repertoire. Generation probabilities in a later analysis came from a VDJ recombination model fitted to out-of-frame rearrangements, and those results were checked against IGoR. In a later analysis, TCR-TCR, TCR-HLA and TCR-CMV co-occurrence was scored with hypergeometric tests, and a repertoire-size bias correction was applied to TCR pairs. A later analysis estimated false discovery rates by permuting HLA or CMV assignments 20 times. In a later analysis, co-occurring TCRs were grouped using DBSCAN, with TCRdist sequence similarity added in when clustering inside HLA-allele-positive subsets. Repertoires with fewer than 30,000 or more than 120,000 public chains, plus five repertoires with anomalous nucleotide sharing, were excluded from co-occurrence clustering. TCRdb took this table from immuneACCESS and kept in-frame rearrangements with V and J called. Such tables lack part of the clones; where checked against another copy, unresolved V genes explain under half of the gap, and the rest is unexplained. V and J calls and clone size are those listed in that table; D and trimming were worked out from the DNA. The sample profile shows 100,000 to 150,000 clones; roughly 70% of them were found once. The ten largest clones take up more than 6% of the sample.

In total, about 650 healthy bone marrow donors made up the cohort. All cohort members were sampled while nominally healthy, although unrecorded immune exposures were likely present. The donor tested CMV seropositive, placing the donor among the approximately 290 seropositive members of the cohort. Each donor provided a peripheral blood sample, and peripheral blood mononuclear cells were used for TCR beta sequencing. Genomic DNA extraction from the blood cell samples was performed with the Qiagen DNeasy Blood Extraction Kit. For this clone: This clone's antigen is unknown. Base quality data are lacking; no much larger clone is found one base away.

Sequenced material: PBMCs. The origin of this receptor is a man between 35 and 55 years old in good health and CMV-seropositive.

The CDR3 region has the sequence CAWSVQGPTGNTIYF. The DNA sequence reads TGTGCCTGGAGTGTACAGGGACCAACTGGAAACACCATATATTTT. Recombination joined TRBV30 with TRBJ1-3; a tentative D match to TRBD1 spans 6 bases. The trim is 0 bases for V and 2 bases for J, with a gap of 11 bases between the germline ends. CDR1 GTSNPN and CDR2 SVGIG are derived from the germline V gene (reference sequence). The CDR3 runs 15 residues from the cysteine to the phenylalanine. Left in the record is the CDR3 DNA by itself, 45 bases read in frame from the first base.